This T cell receptor (beta chain) was sequenced during a study of response to subunit inactivated influenza vaccine. The germline V gene encodes CDR1 DFQATT and CDR2 SNEGSKA (reference sequence). This CDR3 comprises 15 residues. V dropped 4 bases and J dropped 8; count of bases not matched to a gene: 12. TCRdb re-called the RT-PCR reads with MiXCR, one entry per CDR3 protein. The repertoire has over 800,000 distinct CDR3 sequences, about 20% of them found once; the top ten carry more than 8.5%. Regarding this clonotype: Its cognate antigen is unknown.

Study results and caveats: After each seasonal influenza vaccination, few new T cells are recruited, the authors suggested.

The specimen comprised PBMCs from blood, sampled about 5 days after vaccination. V and J are TRBV20-1 and TRBJ2-1; 9 bases are shared with TRBD1. The clonotype originates from a man in his fifties or sixties who received an inactivated influenza vaccine. The CDR3 coding sequence is TGCAGTGCTACGTACAGGGGGCTACTTTTGGATGAGCAGTTCTTC. The encoded protein is CSATYRGLLLDEQFF.